The clone carrying this T cell receptor (beta chain) was detected a few times. Its target is unknown. Sequenced by immunoSEQ multiplex PCR; TCRdb stores in-frame clones only, minus some. The sample consists of some 140,000 clones, roughly 93% of them appearing once. The CDR3 spans 12 residues. Germline loops: CDR1 SNHLY, CDR2 FYNNEI. V was trimmed by 3 bases and J by 5 bases, leaving 7 bases between them. Second-dose intervals of approximately 4 or approximately 12 weeks were pooled. The entry originates in a study of T cell responses to AZD1222 COVID-19 vaccine. Study-wide points: Unmutated variant regions reportedly attract nearly half of all spike-specific TCRs. Vaccine-associated CD4 TCRs ranged over spike, dominating at 160-218 and 743-854.

The TCR comes from an adult who received the AZD1222 COVID-19 vaccine. The rearrangement links TRBV2 to TRBJ1-1, with D uncertain. Sequences were derived from peripheral blood, sampled 28 days after the second AZD1222 dose. CDR3 DNA: TGTGCCAGCAGTGATAGGAAAACTGAAGCTTTCTTT. As protein: CASSDRKTEAFF.